This entry lists 28 T cell receptor beta chains sequenced from one sample in a study of PD-1 blockade in classical Hodgkin lymphoma. Every patient was affected by relapse after autologous stem cell transplantation, while exposure to brentuximab vedotin was not uniform. The assay was immunoSEQ multiplex PCR, and TCRdb's table has in-frame clones only and misses some. This sample has more than 35,000 clones; about 79% occur once, and the top ten carry over 9.5%. Sequencing was performed on peripheral blood mononuclear cells (PBMCs), taken at baseline. The receptors shown here come from a human donor with classical Hodgkin lymphoma.

This chain joins TRBV9 and TRBJ2-3; maybe TRBD2 (7 bases). Germline-derived CDR1 and CDR2 are SGDLS and YYNGEE. Trimming pared 0 bases from V and 1 base from J, leaving 18 bases between. The CDR3 covers 18 residues. DNA of the CDR3: TGTGCCAGCAGCGTAGCCCCCGGGGGGCAGCTTCGCACAGATACGCAGTATTTT. The encoded protein is CASSVAPGGQLRTDTQYF.

The chain carries TRBV29-1 and TRBJ2-1; D not resolved. V gave up 4 bases and J gave up 8 bases, with 9 bases separating them. CDR1 is SQVTM, CDR2 ANQGSEA, per germline. This CDR3 is built from 11 residues. The CDR3 spells CSVAGWDEQFF. The CDR3 DNA follows: TGCAGCGTTGCTGGCTGGGATGAGCAGTTCTTC.

CDR3: CAISDRVTGNTIYF. The DNA of the CDR3 is TGTGCCATCAGTGACAGGGTAACTGGAAACACCATATATTTT. The genes are TRBV10-3 and TRBJ1-3, with D tentatively TRBD1 (5 bases). The CDR3 sequence is 14 residues long. The V end was cut by 3 bases, the J end by 2 bases, with 8 bases between. The V gene's germline CDR1 is ENHRY and CDR2 SYGVKD.

The genes are TRBV29-1 and TRBJ2-5; 9 bases match TRBD1. Germline V gives CDR1 SQVTM, CDR2 ANQGSEA. The J segment lost 4 bases and the V segment lost 7 bases, leaving 4 bases of the junction unmatched. The CDR3 spans 12 residues. The DNA for the CDR3 is TGCAGCGGGTTACAGGGGGCAGAGACCCAGTACTTC. Protein: CSGLQGAETQYF.

The chain combines TRBV2 with TRBJ2-5, with D uncertain. This CDR3 spans 11 amino acids. The V gene's germline CDR1 is SNHLY and CDR2 FYNNEI. Trimming took off 4 bases at V and 4 bases at J, with 4 bases between the two ends. CDR3: CASSVRETQYF. For the CDR3, the DNA is TGTGCCAGCAGTGTCAGAGAGACCCAGTACTTC.

The chain joins TRBV2 to TRBJ1-6; D might be TRBD1 (5 bases). With 0 bases removed from V and 10 bases from J, the gap between germline ends came to 10 bases. The CDR3 has 14 residues. Germline assignment: CDR1 SNHLY and CDR2 FYNNEI. The CDR3 is CASSEAQGTSPLHF. The CDR3 coding sequence is TGTGCCAGCAGTGAAGCGCAGGGAACCTCACCCCTCCACTTT.

This clone appeared a single time. The V call is TRBV28, the J call TRBJ1-1, with a weak D call TRBD1 (5 bases). Trimming shortened V by 6 bases and J by 8 bases, and 10 bases separated the two germline ends. This CDR3 region has 11 residues. Germline V gene data show CDR1 as MDHEN and CDR2 as SYDVKM. CDR3 residues: CASSQRGEAFF. DNA for the CDR3: TGTGCCAGCAGCCAACGGGGGGAAGCTTTCTTT.

This clone was counted only a few times. The chain employs TRBV7-2 and TRBJ2-7; 8 bases are a match to TRBD2. Germline-derived CDR1 and CDR2 are SGHTA and FQGNSA. V shed 3 bases, J shed 2 bases, and the junction held 3 bases outside the gene matches. There are 14 residues in the CDR3. CDR3 coding DNA: TGTGCCAGCAGCTTCGGACTAGCCCCCTACGAGCAGTACTTC. Translating gives CASSFGLAPYEQYF.

The chain has TRBV7-2 and TRBJ2-7, with 9 bases aligning to TRBD1. Looked up from germline, CDR1 is SGHTA and CDR2 is FQGNSA. The CDR3 is 14 amino acids. J was trimmed by 2 bases and V by 4 bases; bases with no gene match: 3. CDR3 region: CASSSDRGPYEQYF. DNA of the CDR3: TGTGCCAGCAGCTCGGACAGGGGCCCCTACGAGCAGTACTTC.

The chain is built from TRBV28 and TRBJ1-2, with D tentatively TRBD1 (5 bases). The CDR3 length is 16 residues. Germline V gives CDR1 MDHEN, CDR2 SYDVKM. With 1 base removed from V and 7 bases from J, the gap between germline ends came to 19 bases. CDR3 sequence reads: CASSLSRGRVLIGYTF. CDR3 sequence (DNA): TGTGCCAGCAGTTTATCTAGGGGCAGGGTCCTTATTGGCTACACCTTC.

J is TRBJ1-2 and V is TRBV7-2; D ambiguous. Germline-derived CDR1 and CDR2 are SGHTA and FQGNSA. Trimming shortened V by 7 bases and J by 2 bases, and 20 bases separated the two germline ends. The CDR3 sequence is 16 residues long. The CDR3 sequence: CASIIRMGKANYGYTF. DNA of the CDR3: TGTGCCAGCATCATCAGGATGGGGAAGGCGAACTATGGCTACACCTTC.

This clone has just a few counts. This chain connects TRBV6-1 to TRBJ1-1; D not certain. The CDR3 has 13 amino acids. V was clipped by 3 bases and J by 0 bases, with 5 bases between them. Germline values: CDR1 MNHNS, CDR2 SASEGT. The DNA for the CDR3 is TGTGCCAGCAGTGACTGGGTGAACACTGAAGCTTTCTTT. Translation gives CASSDWVNTEAFF.

The V and J genes are TRBV6-1 and TRBJ2-7; 16 bases are a match to TRBD2. This CDR3 has 15 residues. Germline V lookup: CDR1 MNHNS, CDR2 SASEGT. The J segment lost 4 bases and the V segment lost 8 bases, leaving 5 bases of the junction unmatched. In DNA, the CDR3 is TGTGCCAGCGGGACTAGCGGGAGGGCCGGGTACGAGCAGTACTTC. It is translated as CASGTSGRAGYEQYF.

This chain uses TRBV9 with TRBJ1-3; D ambiguous. V gave up 0 bases and J gave up 4 bases, with 8 bases separating them. This CDR3 contains 14 residues. Germline loops: CDR1 SGDLS, CDR2 YYNGEE. The CDR3 here is CASSVDWAGNTIYF. The CDR3 nucleotides are TGTGCCAGCAGCGTAGACTGGGCGGGAAACACCATATATTTT.

The V gene is TRBV4-2, the J gene TRBJ2-3, with TRBD2 matching 7 bases. The J segment lost 1 base and the V segment lost 0 bases, leaving 1 base of the junction unmatched. Germline V gives CDR1 LGHNA, CDR2 YNFKEQ. CDR3 size: 15 residues. CDR3 sequence (DNA): TGTGCCAGCAGCCAAGAGGCGGGAGGCACAGATACGCAGTATTTT. This gives the protein CASSQEAGGTDTQYF.

The chain couples TRBV7-9 to TRBJ1-1; 9 nucleotides align to TRBD1. The V gene's germline CDR1 is SEHNR and CDR2 FQNEAQ (reference sequence). The CDR3 contains 16 residues. V gave up 6 bases and J gave up 3 bases; unmatched junction bases: 11. CDR3 in amino acids: CASRYNRGRTDTEAFF. Written as DNA, the CDR3 is TGTGCCAGCAGATATAACAGGGGGCGCACAGACACTGAAGCTTTCTTT.

This chain links TRBV7-8 with TRBJ2-2; D is unclear. With 6 bases removed from V and 1 base from J, the gap between germline ends came to 15 bases. The CDR3 consists of 16 residues. Germline-derived CDR1 and CDR2 are SGHVS and FQNEAQ. The CDR3 region has the DNA TGTGCCAGCAGTGCTCGTTTCCCCCTGAACACCGGGGAGCTGTTTTTT. Protein product: CASSARFPLNTGELFF.

This clone is a singleton in its sample. A much bigger clone sits one base away, suggesting this may be a read error. Other DNA sequences of this sample code for an identical CDR3. This chain joins TRBV19 and TRBJ1-5; 7 bases line up with TRBD1. V lost 7 bases and J lost 4; bases outside the gene matches: 7. Per germline, CDR1 LNHDA and CDR2 SQIVND (reference sequence). The length of the CDR3 is 14 residues. This CDR3 is CASIRTGGNQPQHF. The CDR3 DNA reads TGTGCCAGTATTCGGACAGGAGGAAATCAGCCCCAGCATTTT. The entire variable domain, with the rest obtained from reference TRBV19 and TRBJ1-5, is as follows: DGGITQSPKYLFRKEGQNVTLSCEQNLNHDAMYWYRQDPGQGLRLIYYSQIVNDFQKGDIAEGYSVSREKKESFPLTVTSAQKNPTAFYLCASIRTGGNQPQHFGDGTRLSIL.

The chain has TRBV18 and TRBJ1-2; D is undetermined. There are 15 residues in the CDR3. Per germline, CDR1 KGHSH and CDR2 LQKENI. Trimming removed 3 bases from V and 2 bases from J, with 13 bases in between. CDR3 residues: CASSPEDGLNYGYTF. As DNA, the CDR3 is TGTGCCAGCTCACCGGAGGACGGATTGAACTATGGCTACACCTTC.

This chain connects TRBV5-1 to TRBJ2-5; no reliable D call. This CDR3 has 14 amino acids. V dropped 1 base and J dropped 2 bases, with 9 bases sitting between them. Germline V gene sequence: CDR1 SGHRS, CDR2 YFSETQ. Here the CDR3 reads CASSLRYLQETQYF. CDR3 sequence (DNA): TGCGCCAGCAGCTTGAGGTACTTACAAGAGACCCAGTACTTC.

CDR3 sequence: CASSASGTSGYNEQFF. As DNA, the CDR3 is TGTGCCAGTAGCGCCTCCGGGACTAGCGGATACAATGAGCAGTTCTTC. The J gene is TRBJ2-1, the V gene TRBV19, with 11 positions matching TRBD2. Germline V CDR1 and CDR2: LNHDA, SQIVND (reference sequence). V dropped 6 bases and J dropped 4; count of bases not matched to a gene: 8. This CDR3 region has 16 residues. The variable domain in full, with the rest retrieved from reference TRBV19 and TRBJ2-1, is DGGITQSPKYLFRKEGQNVTLSCEQNLNHDAMYWYRQDPGQGLRLIYYSQIVNDFQKGDIAEGYSVSREKKESFPLTVTSAQKNPTAFYLCASSASGTSGYNEQFFGPGTRLTVL.

This sequence joins TRBV7-9 and TRBJ1-1, with a tentative D call TRBD1 (5 bases). Germline CDR1 SEHNR, CDR2 FQNEAQ (reference sequence). The CDR3 runs 15 residues. Trimming took off 5 bases at V and 1 base at J, with 14 bases between the two ends. As DNA, the CDR3 is TGTGCCAGCAGCCCCCCGGGACCCTGGAACACTGAAGCTTTCTTT. Residues: CASSPPGPWNTEAFF.

The rearrangement uses TRBV6-4 and TRBJ2-7; a weak D match, TRBD1 (5 bases). V was trimmed by 8 bases and J by 3 bases, leaving 26 bases between them. This CDR3 region has 17 residues. In germline, CDR1 is MRHNA, CDR2 SNTAGT. CDR3 coding DNA: TGTGCCAGCGATTTCAAGCGCAGGGCCGGCGAACACTACGAGCAGTACTTC. Its translation is CASDFKRRAGEHYEQYF.

On this clone itself: The sample has other DNA sequences that encode this CDR3 too. This chain connects TRBV12-2 to TRBJ1-1; the D call in the table, TRBD1, was not verified against the DNA. TRBV12-2 is recorded as a pseudogene. This CDR3 spans 17 amino acids. The DNA for the CDR3 is TGTGCAAGTCGCTTGGACAGGGACTCAAAGATGAACACTGAAGCTTTCTTT. This translates into CASRLDRDSKMNTEAFF.

This chain uses TRBV11-2 with TRBJ2-3; D is unresolved. Germline V gene sequence: CDR1 SGHAT, CDR2 FQNNGV. Trimming took 4 bases from V and 6 from J, leaving 8 bases between them. CDR3 length: 12 amino acids. CDR3 region: CASSSTPDTQYF. DNA for the CDR3: TGTGCCAGCAGCTCGACTCCGGATACGCAGTATTTT.

This chain links TRBV7-9 with TRBJ1-1; D is unresolved. Germline V CDR1 and CDR2: SEHNR, FQNEAQ (reference sequence). V lost 7 bases, J lost 10 bases, and 22 bases lay in between. There are 14 residues in the CDR3. CDR3 DNA: TGTGCCAGCAACCCAGCCCGGGAAAACCCCCGAGCTTTCTTT. This sequence encodes CASNPARENPRAFF.

The chain carries TRBV14 and TRBJ2-7; D gene uncertain. Trimming removed 4 bases at V and 4 bases at J, with 17 bases between. The germline V gene has CDR1 SGHDN and CDR2 FVKESK. CDR3 length: 15 residues. CDR3 loop: CASSPGPGRGYEQYF. The CDR3 coding sequence is TGTGCCAGCAGCCCCGGACCCGGTAGAGGATACGAGCAGTACTTC.

This clone appeared a few times. The chain uses TRBV11-2 and TRBJ2-7, with D perhaps matching TRBD1 or TRBD2 (5 bases each). This CDR3 contains 13 residues. Germline V lookup: CDR1 SGHAT, CDR2 FQNNGV. Trimming removed 3 bases from V and 12 bases from J, with 18 bases in between. The CDR3 loop is CASSFSGTLERYF. The CDR3 DNA sequence: TGTGCCAGCAGCTTCTCCGGGACCCTCGAACGGTACTTC.